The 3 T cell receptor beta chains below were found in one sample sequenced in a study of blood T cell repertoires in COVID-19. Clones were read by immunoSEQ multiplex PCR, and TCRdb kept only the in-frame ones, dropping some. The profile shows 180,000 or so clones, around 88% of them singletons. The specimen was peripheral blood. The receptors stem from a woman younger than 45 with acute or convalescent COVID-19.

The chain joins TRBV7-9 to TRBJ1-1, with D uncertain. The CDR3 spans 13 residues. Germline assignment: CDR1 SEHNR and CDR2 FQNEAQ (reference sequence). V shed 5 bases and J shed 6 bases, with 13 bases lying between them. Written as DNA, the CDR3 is TGTGCCAGCAGCCGGGAGGCGGGTGCTGAAGCTTTCTTT. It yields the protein CASSREAGAEAFF. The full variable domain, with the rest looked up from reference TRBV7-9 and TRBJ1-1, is DTGVSQNPRHKITKRGQNVTFRCDPISEHNRLYWYRQTLGQGPEFLTYFQNEAQLEKSRLLSDRFSAERPKGSFSTLEIQRTEQGDSAMYLCASSREAGAEAFFGQGTRLTVV.

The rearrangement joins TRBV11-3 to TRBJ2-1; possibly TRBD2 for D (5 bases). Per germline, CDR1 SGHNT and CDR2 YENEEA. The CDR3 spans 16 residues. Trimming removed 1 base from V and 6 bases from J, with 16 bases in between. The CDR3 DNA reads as TGTGCCAGCAGCTTAGCTAGCCCTCACCCGTCCAATGAGCAGTTCTTC. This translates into CASSLASPHPSNEQFF.

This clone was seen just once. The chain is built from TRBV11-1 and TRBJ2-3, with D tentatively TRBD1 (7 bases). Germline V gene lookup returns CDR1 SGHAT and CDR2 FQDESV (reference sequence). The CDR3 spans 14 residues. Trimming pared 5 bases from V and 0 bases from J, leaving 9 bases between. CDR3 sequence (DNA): TGTGCCAGCAGCGCGGGACAGAGCACAGATACGCAGTATTTT. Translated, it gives CASSAGQSTDTQYF.